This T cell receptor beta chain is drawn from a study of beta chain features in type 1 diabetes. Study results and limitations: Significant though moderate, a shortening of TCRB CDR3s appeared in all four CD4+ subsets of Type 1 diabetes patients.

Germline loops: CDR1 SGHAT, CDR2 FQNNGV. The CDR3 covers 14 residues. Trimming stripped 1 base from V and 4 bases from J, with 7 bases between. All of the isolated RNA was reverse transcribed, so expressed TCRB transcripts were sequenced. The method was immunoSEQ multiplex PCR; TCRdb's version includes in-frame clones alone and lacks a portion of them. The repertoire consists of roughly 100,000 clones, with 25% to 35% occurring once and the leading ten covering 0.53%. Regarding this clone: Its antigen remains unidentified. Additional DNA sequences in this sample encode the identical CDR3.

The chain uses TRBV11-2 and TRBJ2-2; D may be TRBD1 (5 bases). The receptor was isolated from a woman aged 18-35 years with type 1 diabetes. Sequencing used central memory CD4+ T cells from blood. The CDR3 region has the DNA TGTGCCAGCAGCTTAGGACAGACCACCGGGGAGCTGTTTTTT. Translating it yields CASSLGQTTGELFF.